This T cell receptor beta chain stems from a study of cytomegalovirus exposure and HLA in healthy donors. General study results and limits: It was taken for granted in presence/absence analyses that sequencing depth across donors was roughly uniform. A later analysis linked a missense variant in DCLRE1C to the trimming of TCR beta V and J genes.

CDR3 length equals 12 residues. Germline V gene sequence: CDR1 LNHNV, CDR2 YYDKDF (reference sequence). Samples came from healthy bone marrow donors. The study ran its PCR with 60 Vbeta and 13 Jbeta primers. TCRdb's table, derived via immunoSEQ multiplex PCR, lists solely in-frame clones and lacks some. Reported are approximately 120,000 clones; the ten largest clones contain 2%. Concerning this clone itself: As yet, its antigen is unknown. One junction end disagrees with the germline gene, perhaps due to a read error. Other DNA sequences within the sample encode an identical CDR3.

The clonotype originates from a woman in her sixties or seventies in good health and CMV-seronegative. V and J are TRBV15 and TRBJ1-5; D may be TRBD1 (5 bases). The source material was PBMCs. The CDR3 coding sequence is TGCGCCACCAGGACAAATAATCAGCCCCAGCATTTT. Encoded protein: CATRTNNQPQHF.